This entry is about one T cell receptor beta chain. The data stem from a study of siplizumab effects on memory and regulatory T cells. Germline V CDR1 and CDR2: SNHLY, FYNNEI. CDR3 length: 15 amino acids. Trimming stripped 7 bases from V and 0 bases from J, with 16 bases between. Using immunoSEQ multiplex PCR, the repertoire was profiled, and TCRdb retains in-frame clones only, with some absent. The sample lists tens of thousands of clones, approximately 97% occurring once. Sequencing input: naive CD4+ T cells sorted from blood. This TCR was recovered from a human donor in good health. This chain connects TRBV2 to TRBJ2-7; weak D call: TRBD1 (5 bases). CDR3 amino acids: CASTSGLSNSYEQYF. The CDR3 DNA reads TGTGCCAGCACCTCAGGGCTTTCTAACTCCTACGAGCAGTACTTC.